This T cell receptor (beta chain) was retrieved from a study of human T cells and chemical hapten exposure. For the study at large: 2% DPC was applied to roughly 2 cm by roughly 2 cm of upper inner arm skin for sensitization. Patch tests applied 0.01% DPC to the upper back, read at 6 days.

A note on this clonotype: What it binds is not known.

Time point of the sample: patch test 1, 2 weeks after DPC sensitization. The treatment denotes: therapeutic diphenylcyclopropenone sensitization with weekly scalp DPC. Whole-study results and caveats: The number of TCRs above 1 in 1000 frequency did not change after DPC sensitization.

As the library was built, unique molecular identifiers were attached to individual cDNA molecules. TCRdb passed the RACE reads through MiXCR, listing each CDR3 protein once. Here the sample spans about 120,000 distinct CDR3 sequences, about 12% being singletons. CDR3 length: 17 residues. V was clipped by 3 bases and J by 2 bases, with 14 bases between them. CDR1 SGHAT and CDR2 FQNNGV come from the germline V gene. The origin of this receptor is a woman between 45 and 60 years old with alopecia areata. Some clones in this sample may be carry-over from other donors' samples. The sequences come from whole blood, collected in connection with sensitization to the hapten diphenylcyclopropenone (DPC). V gene TRBV11-2 combines with J gene TRBJ2-6; either TRBD1 or TRBD2 may supply D (6 bases each). The CDR3 sequence: CASSFNGGSTGANVLTF. CDR3 DNA sequence: TGTGCCAGCAGCTTTAACGGGGGCTCTACTGGGGCCAACGTCCTGACTTTC. The full variable domain, its missing parts supplied by reference TRBV11-2 and TRBJ2-6, is EAGVAQSPRYKIIEKRQSVAFWCNPISGHATLYWYQQILGQGPKLLIQFQNNGVVDDSQLPKDRFSAERLKGVDSTLKIQPAKLEDSAVYLCASSFNGGSTGANVLTFGAGSRLTVL.